This T cell receptor beta chain was documented in a study of cytomegalovirus exposure and HLA in healthy donors. General observations from the study: A classifier reportedly called cytomegalovirus status with high sensitivity and specificity.

With regard to this clone: Its specificity is unknown.

The method was immunoSEQ multiplex PCR; TCRdb's version includes in-frame clones alone and lacks a portion of them. The table has fewer than 85,000 clones, roughly 89% seen once. Sequenced: PBMCs. The sequence was obtained from a woman between 18 and 29 years old in good health and CMV-seropositive.

CDR3 nucleotides: TGTGCCAGCAGCTTGTCCGCGACAGGGAACTCCTACAATGAGCAGTTCTTC. Amino acid sequence: CASSLSATGNSYNEQFF. V usage is TRBV7-6 and J usage is TRBJ2-1, with 7 bases that match TRBD1. V shed 3 bases and J 0 bases; nucleotides not matched to a gene: 8. Germline V gives CDR1 SGHVS, CDR2 FNYEAQ. The CDR3 totals 17 residues.